What follows describes a single T cell receptor beta chain. MiXCR, applied by TCRdb to the 5' RACE reads, yields one record per CDR3 protein. The data contain some 28,000 distinct CDR3 sequences, under 25% of them singletons. Trimming took off 4 bases at V and 0 bases at J, with 10 bases between the two ends. This CDR3 contains 15 residues. The germline V gene has CDR1 LGHDT and CDR2 YNNKEL (reference sequence). These data are taken from a study of neurological immune-mediated disorders. J is TRBJ1-3 and V is TRBV3-1, with a possible D match to TRBD1 (5 bases). The sequence derives from a man aged 45-60 years with HTLV-1-associated myelopathy (HAM/TSP). The sample comprised CD4+ T cells from blood. In DNA, the CDR3 is TGTGCCAGCAGCCCGGGGACGGGCTCTGGAAACACCATATATTTT. Translating it yields CASSPGTGSGNTIYF.